Listed below are T cell receptor beta chains from one sample, sequenced in a study. Via MiXCR, TCRdb re-called the RT-PCR reads, giving one row per CDR3 protein. The sample has about 680,000 distinct CDR3 sequences; 14% are singletons. What was sequenced was memory CD4+ T cells from blood. The receptors stem from a female donor in good health, serving as a healthy control. The CDR3 runs from the conserved cysteine through the conserved F or W. Fields, in order: clone size, V gene, D gene, J gene, CDR3 protein, CDR3 DNA. A D gene is named only where the DNA matches it firmly. Where a row states a size, it is once, few, many or the class of an expanded clone; other rows omit it.

many	TRBV20-1	.	TRBJ2-1	CSARAPYPYNEQFF	TGCAGTGCTAGAGCGCCCTACCCCTACAATGAGCAGTTCTTC
.	TRBV6-5	.	TRBJ2-3	CASSYTGSTLDTQYF	TGTGCCAGCAGTTACACAGGGTCAACTTTAGATACGCAGTATTTT
.	TRBV6-1	TRBD2	TRBJ2-7	CGSIRGASGSYEQYF	TGTGGCAGCATCAGGGGGGCTAGCGGGAGCTACGAGCAGTACTTC
.	TRBV28	TRBD2	TRBJ2-2	CASMSSGSGTGELFF	TGTGCCAGCATGTCTAGCGGGAGCGGAACCGGGGAGCTGTTTTTT
.	TRBV4-1	.	TRBJ2-1	CASSQGRLNRDNEQFF	TGCGCCAGCAGCCAAGGGAGGCTTAACAGGGACAATGAGCAGTTCTTC
.	TRBV12-3/TRBV12-4	.	TRBJ2-6	CASSYASTGANVLTF	TGTGCCAGCAGTTATGCGAGCACCGGGGCCAACGTCCTGACTTTC
few	TRBV27	.	TRBJ2-1	CASALQLGSAYNEQFF	TGTGCCAGCGCCCTGCAACTAGGCAGCGCCTACAATGAGCAGTTCTTC
.	TRBV24-1	.	TRBJ1-5	CATSAGEGYQPQHF	TGTGCCACCAGTGCTGGGGAGGGGTATCAGCCCCAGCATTTT
.	TRBV30	TRBD2	TRBJ2-3	CAWRPLAGDRDTQYF	TGTGCCTGGAGGCCCCTAGCGGGAGATCGGGATACGCAGTATTTT
.	TRBV5-4	TRBD1	TRBJ1-2	CASSLALQGVDGYTF	TGTGCCAGCAGCTTAGCGTTACAGGGGGTAGACGGCTACACCTTC
many	TRBV20-1	.	TRBJ1-2	CSAPRGDYGYTF	TGCAGTGCCCCACGGGGCGACTATGGCTACACCTTC
few	TRBV29-1	.	TRBJ1-1	CSVGVVMNTEAFF	TGCAGCGTTGGGGTAGTGATGAACACTGAAGCTTTCTTT
.	TRBV28	.	TRBJ1-5	CASSLEGFNQPQHF	TGTGCCAGCAGTTTAGAGGGCTTCAATCAGCCCCAGCATTTT
many	TRBV20-1	.	TRBJ2-3	CSAIRVGTDTQYF	TGCAGTGCTATCCGTGTGGGCACAGATACGCAGTATTTT
once	TRBV20-1	TRBD1	TRBJ2-2	CSASTGVTGELFF	TGCAGTGCTAGTACAGGGGTCACCGGGGAGCTGTTTTTT
.	TRBV6-1	.	TRBJ2-4	CASGMGSDIQYF	TGTGCCAGTGGGATGGGGTCGGACATTCAGTACTTC
.	TRBV28	.	TRBJ1-2	CASRGSPDYGYTF	TGTGCCAGCAGGGGCAGCCCGGACTATGGCTACACCTTC
few	TRBV10-3	.	TRBJ2-3	CAISESATYTDTQYF	TGTGCCATCAGTGAGTCGGCAACGTACACAGATACGCAGTATTTT
many	TRBV20-1	.	TRBJ1-1	CSARGGNTEAFF	TGCAGTGCCCGAGGGGGGAACACTGAAGCTTTCTTT
.	TRBV11-2	.	TRBJ1-3	CASSLGAGLSGNTIYF	TGTGCCAGCAGCTTGGGCGCTGGTCTCTCTGGAAACACCATATATTTT
.	TRBV12-3/TRBV12-4	TRBD2	TRBJ2-3	CASRPAGGDTQYF	TGTGCCAGCAGACCTGCGGGGGGTGATACGCAGTATTTT
.	TRBV6-2/TRBV6-3	TRBD2	TRBJ2-1	CASTHGLAGTNEQFF	TGTGCCAGCACCCACGGACTAGCGGGAACCAATGAGCAGTTCTTC
.	TRBV6-6	TRBD1	TRBJ1-2	CASSPPGQGDYGYTF	TGTGCCAGCAGTCCCCCGGGACAGGGGGATTATGGCTACACCTTC
.	TRBV27	TRBD2	TRBJ2-5	CASSLGGRRRETQYF	TGTGCCAGCAGTTTAGGCGGGAGGAGGCGGGAGACCCAGTACTTC
few	TRBV6-2/TRBV6-3	.	TRBJ1-1	CASSYPGWGHLNTEAFF	TGTGCCAGCAGTTACCCCGGGTGGGGACACCTGAACACTGAAGCTTTCTTT
few	TRBV20-1	TRBD2	TRBJ2-5	CSAFPTSGRKETQYF	TGCAGTGCTTTCCCTACTAGCGGGAGGAAAGAGACCCAGTACTTC
many	TRBV12-3/TRBV12-4	TRBD1	TRBJ1-2	CASSSGWTGGGYTF	TGTGCCAGCAGTTCCGGATGGACAGGGGGGGGCTACACCTTC
few	TRBV6-6	TRBD1	TRBJ1-2	CASSYQTDRLLF	TGTGCCAGCAGTTACCAGACGGACAGGCTCCTCTTC
.	TRBV11-2	TRBD2	TRBJ2-1	CASSSYGLVVDEQFF	TGTGCCAGCAGCTCGTACGGACTAGTTGTGGATGAGCAGTTCTTC
few	TRBV18	.	TRBJ2-5	CASSVNHQETQYF	TGTGCCAGCTCTGTTAATCACCAAGAGACCCAGTACTTC
few	TRBV15	TRBD2	TRBJ2-1	CATSRETSGVRRNEQFF	TGTGCCACCAGCAGAGAAACTAGCGGAGTACGCAGAAATGAGCAGTTCTTC
few	TRBV20-1	TRBD2	TRBJ2-6	CSARRGVSGANVLTF	TGCAGTGCCCGGCGGGGGGTCTCTGGGGCCAACGTCCTGACTTTC
few	TRBV5-1	.	TRBJ2-1	CASSLVAIEGNEQFF	TGCGCCAGCAGCTTGGTTGCCATAGAGGGCAATGAGCAGTTCTTC
.	TRBV6-5	.	TRBJ2-7	CASSRFVDSYEQYF	TGTGCCAGCAGCCGCTTTGTGGACTCCTACGAGCAGTACTTC
.	TRBV11-2	.	TRBJ2-7	CASSGSSGRNPYEQYF	TGTGCCAGCAGCGGGAGCTCCGGACGGAACCCCTACGAGCAGTACTTC
many	TRBV5-1	TRBD1	TRBJ1-2	CASSQSTGDGYTF	TGCGCCAGCAGCCAGAGTACAGGGGACGGCTACACCTTC
.	TRBV14	.	TRBJ1-1	CASSYYPDRQNTEAFF	TGTGCCAGCAGCTACTACCCGGACAGACAGAACACTGAAGCTTTCTTT
few	TRBV9	TRBD1	TRBJ2-7	CASSVTGTGGEQYF	TGTGCCAGCAGCGTTACCGGGACAGGTGGCGAGCAGTACTTC
many	TRBV12-3/TRBV12-4	.	TRBJ2-1	CASSLISGTSYNEQFF	TGTGCCAGCAGCCTAATCAGCGGAACCTCCTACAATGAGCAGTTCTTC
.	TRBV24-1	.	TRBJ1-1	CATSAPGQNTEAFF	TGTGCCACCAGTGCCCCCGGACAGAACACTGAAGCTTTCTTT